Following are 27 T cell receptor beta chains from one sample sequenced in a study of T cells in Graves' hyperthyroidism and ophthalmopathy. Researchers amplified the TCR beta CDR3 regions from RNA transcripts. Initially, a first-round RT-PCR of the TCR CDR3 employed the HTBI primer set. TCRdb recomputed calls from the multiplex PCR reads with MiXCR, one row per CDR3 protein. Found here are 250,000 to 300,000 distinct CDR3 sequences, roughly 14% of them singletons; the top ten hold 7.8%. The sample comprised blood. These receptors originate from a woman in her 30s with Graves' hyperthyroidism that later progressed to Graves' ophthalmopathy.

This chain links TRBV4-2 with TRBJ2-3; 7 nucleotides agree with TRBD2. CDR1 and CDR2 (germline): LGHNA, YNFKEQ. J lost 0 bases, V lost 10 bases, and 13 bases had no gene match. There are 16 residues in the CDR3. CDR3 protein: CATRSGGSPSTDTQYF. Written as DNA, the CDR3 is TGTGCCACCCGTAGCGGCGGGAGCCCCAGCACAGATACGCAGTATTTT.

In its sample, this clonotype was seen many times. The V and J genes are TRBV27 and TRBJ2-1; 8 bases align to TRBD1. Losses at the gene ends were 5 bases for V and 7 bases for J; bases not matched to a gene: 10. This CDR3 is 15 amino acids long. Germline V gives CDR1 MNHEY, CDR2 SMNVEV (reference sequence). As DNA, the CDR3 is TGTGCCAGCAGTCGAGGGGCAGGGGGCGGAAATGAGCAGTTCTTC. It yields the protein CASSRGAGGGNEQFF.

The rearrangement links TRBV2 to TRBJ2-2; TRBD1 matches 8 bases. Germline V gene sequence: CDR1 SNHLY, CDR2 FYNNEI. V shed 4 bases and J 6 bases; nucleotides not matched to a gene: 13. This CDR3 comprises 17 residues. The CDR3 DNA reads as TGTGCCAGCAGTGGGAGGACAGGGTTGGTTCGGCCCGGGGAGCTGTTTTTT. It yields the protein CASSGRTGLVRPGELFF. Based on the CDR3 plus reference TRBV2 and TRBJ2-2, the full variable domain is EPEVTQTPSHQVTQMGQEVILRCVPISNHLYFYWYRQILGQKVEFLVSFYNNEISEKSEIFDDQFSVERPDGSNFTLKIRSTKLEDSAMYFCASSGRTGLVRPGELFFGEGSRLTVL.

This clonotype was counted at least ten times. V gene TRBV2 combines with J gene TRBJ1-6; D gene uncertain. Germline V gene data show CDR1 as SNHLY and CDR2 as FYNNEI. Between the trimmed V and J ends, which lost 6 bases and 0 bases, there was a span of 9 bases. The CDR3 is made up of 15 amino acids. CDR3 amino acids: CASSGGSSYNSPLHF. DNA for the CDR3: TGTGCCAGCAGCGGCGGGAGCTCCTATAATTCACCCCTCCACTTT. The full variable domain, its missing parts supplied by reference TRBV2 and TRBJ1-6, is EPEVTQTPSHQVTQMGQEVILRCVPISNHLYFYWYRQILGQKVEFLVSFYNNEISEKSEIFDDQFSVERPDGSNFTLKIRSTKLEDSAMYFCASSGGSSYNSPLHFGNGTRLTVT.

This clonotype was observed at least ten times. The chain combines TRBV7-6 with TRBJ2-5; 10 nucleotides align to TRBD2. The CDR3 consists of 15 residues. The V segment lost 5 bases and the J segment 1 base; nucleotides outside the gene matches: 4. Germline V gene data show CDR1 as SGHVS and CDR2 as FNYEAQ. This CDR3 reads CASSVSGRIQETQYF. The CDR3 DNA sequence: TGTGCCAGCAGCGTTAGCGGGAGGATCCAAGAGACCCAGTACTTC.

This clonotype has more than one count but fewer than ten. CDR3 in DNA: TGTGCCAGCAGTTCAACTAGCGGGAGGGCTAACGAGCAGTACTTC. This sequence encodes CASSSTSGRANEQYF. The rearrangement links TRBV6-2 or TRBV6-3 to TRBJ2-7; 13 bases match TRBD2. The CDR3 runs to 15 residues. Germline V CDR1 and CDR2: MNHEY, SVGEGT. V shed 4 bases, J shed 5 bases, and the junction held 5 bases outside the gene matches.

This clonotype was seen repeatedly, ten times or more. The V and J genes are TRBV29-1 and TRBJ1-5; 7 bases align to TRBD1. CDR1 and CDR2 from the germline V gene are SQVTM and ANQGSEA. The CDR3 spans 13 residues. V shed 4 bases and J 5 bases; nucleotides not matched to a gene: 5. CDR3 region: CSVAGQTDQPQHF. CDR3 in DNA: TGCAGCGTTGCGGGACAGACCGATCAGCCCCAGCATTTT.

In its sample, this clonotype was seen many times. The chain employs TRBV30 and TRBJ1-1, with TRBD1 matching 7 bases. This CDR3 is 15 amino acids long. J was trimmed by 6 bases and V by 3 bases; bases with no gene match: 13. The V gene's germline CDR1 is GTSNPN and CDR2 SVGIG (reference sequence). CDR3 region: CAWRGQFGESPEAFF. The CDR3 nucleotides read TGTGCCTGGAGGGGACAGTTCGGGGAGTCTCCTGAAGCTTTCTTT.

V is TRBV9 and J is TRBJ2-5; D not resolved. The CDR3 contains 13 residues. CDR1 is SGDLS and CDR2 is YYNGEE in the germline V gene. V lost 9 bases and J lost 3, with 15 bases in between. The CDR3 protein is CAIQGRLEETQYF. CDR3 sequence (DNA): TGTGCCATTCAAGGACGGCTAGAAGAGACCCAGTACTTC.

This clonotype came up many times. V gene TRBV20-1 combines with J gene TRBJ1-5; D may be TRBD1 (6 bases). V lost 0 bases to trimming and J lost 1 base, with 10 bases between them. The CDR3 length is 15 residues. The germline gives CDR1 DFQATT, CDR2 SNEGSKA (reference sequence). CDR3 loop: CSARDTGGSNQPQHF. CDR3 coding DNA: TGCAGTGCTAGAGATACGGGGGGCAGCAATCAGCCCCAGCATTTT.

In its sample, this clonotype was seen many times. This chain joins TRBV6-1 and TRBJ1-5; no reliable D call. Germline CDR1 is MNHNS and CDR2 is SASEGT. The CDR3 has 13 residues. The germline V and J ends were trimmed by 6 bases and 5 bases, with 11 bases remaining between them. The chain's CDR3 is CASRGGGHQPQHF. The CDR3 nucleotides are TGTGCCAGCAGGGGCGGCGGGCATCAGCCCCAGCATTTT.

Only a few counts were recorded for this clonotype. The rearrangement uses TRBV20-1 and TRBJ2-6; D gene uncertain. Per the germline V gene, CDR1 is DFQATT and CDR2 is SNEGSKA (reference sequence). V dropped 7 bases and J dropped 0 bases, with 7 bases sitting between them. The CDR3 is 13 residues long. The CDR3 sequence: CSGWSSGANVLTF. In DNA, the CDR3 is TGCAGTGGGTGGTCCTCTGGGGCCAACGTCCTGACTTTC.

This clonotype showed up many times. The V gene is TRBV7-3, the J gene TRBJ2-2; 7 bases map to TRBD2. Trimming took 1 base from V and 0 from J; bases not matched to a gene: 2. The germline CDR1 and CDR2 sequences are SGHTA and FQGTGA. There are 16 residues in the CDR3. The chain's CDR3 is CASSLMGGANTGELFF. The CDR3 bases are TGTGCCAGCAGCTTAATGGGGGGGGCGAACACCGGGGAGCTGTTTTTT.

The chain joins TRBV11-3 to TRBJ2-2; 9 bases align to TRBD1. This CDR3 has 20 amino acids. In germline, CDR1 is SGHNT, CDR2 YENEEA. The J segment lost 3 bases and the V segment lost 0 bases, leaving 14 bases of the junction unmatched. In DNA form, the CDR3 reads TGTGCCAGCAGCTTAGATCTCTTGGGACAGGGCAATCGAGACACCGGGGAGCTGTTTTTT. It codes for CASSLDLLGQGNRDTGELFF. Supplemented by reference TRBV11-3 and TRBJ2-2, the full variable domain reads EAGVVQSPRYKIIEKKQPVAFWCNPISGHNTLYWYLQNLGQGPELLIRYENEEAVDDSQLPKDRFSAERLKGVDSTLKIQPAELGDSAVYLCASSLDLLGQGNRDTGELFFGEGSRLTVL.

This clonotype was seen a handful of times. The CDR3 region is CAWSLGGAGEKLFF. The CDR3 coding sequence is TGTGCCTGGTCCTTAGGAGGGGCCGGTGAAAAACTGTTTTTT. The chain links TRBV30 to TRBJ1-4; D is possibly TRBD1 (5 bases). With 5 bases removed from V and 7 bases from J, the gap between germline ends came to 17 bases. The length of the CDR3 is 14 residues. CDR1 and CDR2 (germline): GTSNPN, SVGIG (reference sequence).

There are many counts of this clonotype. The J gene is TRBJ1-2, the V gene TRBV11-1, with D maybe TRBD1 (5 bases). The V end was cut by 11 bases, the J end by 4 bases, with 17 bases between. The germline gives CDR1 SGHAT, CDR2 FQDESV (reference sequence). The CDR3 has 13 amino acids. CDR3 sequence reads: CAGPLSDSYGYTF. Here the CDR3 DNA reads TGTGCCGGACCTTTGTCAGACAGCTATGGCTACACCTTC.

This clonotype was seen ten or more times. The chain uses TRBV12-3 or TRBV12-4 and TRBJ2-2; no reliable D call. The CDR3 loop spans 13 amino acids. Between the trimmed V and J ends, which lost 3 bases and 4 bases, there was a span of 6 bases. The CDR3 loop is CASSFGLTGELFF. Here the CDR3 DNA reads TGTGCCAGCAGTTTCGGTCTCACCGGGGAGCTGTTTTTT.

At least ten counts were recorded for this clonotype. This sequence joins TRBV11-3 and TRBJ2-1; D not certain. Trimming pared 1 base from V and 8 bases from J, leaving 9 bases between. Per germline, CDR1 SGHNT and CDR2 YENEEA. This CDR3 region has 13 residues. CDR3 loop: CASSLVSGHEQFF. CDR3 DNA sequence: TGTGCCAGCAGCTTAGTGTCCGGGCATGAGCAGTTCTTC.

This clonotype occurred many times. The rearrangement joins TRBV18 to TRBJ2-1; tentatively, D is TRBD1 or TRBD2 (6 bases each). V dropped 4 bases and J dropped 7 bases, with 17 bases sitting between them. The CDR3 spans 15 residues. The germline gives CDR1 KGHSH, CDR2 LQKENI. The CDR3 DNA reads as TGTGCCAGCTCACATTGGGGGGCTGATATAAATGAGCAGTTCTTC. Its protein is CASSHWGADINEQFF.

This clonotype showed up many times. The V gene is TRBV5-1, the J gene TRBJ1-1; unclear D gene. V lost 4 bases, J lost 6 bases, and 13 bases lay in between. CDR1 SGHRS and CDR2 YFSETQ come from the germline V gene. The CDR3 runs 13 residues. CDR3 sequence reads: CASSPGEFAEAFF. In DNA form, the CDR3 reads TGCGCCAGCAGCCCCGGGGAGTTCGCTGAAGCTTTCTTT.

The chain joins TRBV28 to TRBJ2-3; no definite D call. The CDR3 loop spans 16 amino acids. The germline V gene encodes CDR1 MDHEN and CDR2 SYDVKM. Trimming stripped 2 bases from V and 1 base from J, with 13 bases between. Here the CDR3 reads CASSLGVGRRTDTQYF. Written as DNA, the CDR3 is TGTGCCAGCAGTTTAGGGGTAGGACGCCGCACAGATACGCAGTATTTT. Full variable domain (outside the CDR3, taken from reference TRBV28 and TRBJ2-3): DVKVTQSSRYLVKRTGEKVFLECVQDMDHENMFWYRQDPGLGLRLIYFSYDVKMKEKGDIPEGYSVSREKKERFSLILESASTNQTSMYLCASSLGVGRRTDTQYFGPGTRLTVL.

This clonotype was seen many times. The V call is TRBV20-1, the J call TRBJ2-3, with D possibly matching TRBD2 (7 bases). V dropped 5 bases and J dropped 6 bases, with 18 bases sitting between them. The CDR3 is made up of 14 amino acids. Germline CDR1 reads DFQATT; CDR2 reads SNEGSKA (reference sequence). The CDR3 is CSAPSRGAGDTQYF. The CDR3 nucleotides read TGCAGTGCTCCGTCCCGGGGGGCCGGTGATACGCAGTATTTT.

J is TRBJ1-2 and V is TRBV5-1; 12 bases map to TRBD1. The CDR3 loop spans 15 amino acids. Germline V gives CDR1 SGHRS, CDR2 YFSETQ. The ends lost 0 bases at V and 7 bases at J; junction bases unmatched: 4. The CDR3 sequence: CASSLEGQGAFGYTF. The CDR3 DNA sequence: TGCGCCAGCAGCTTGGAGGGACAGGGGGCTTTTGGCTACACCTTC.

The rearrangement joins TRBV30 to TRBJ1-4, with D possibly being TRBD1 (5 bases). The V end lost 5 bases, the J end lost 2 bases, and 9 bases lay between the germline ends. Germline CDR1 reads GTSNPN; CDR2 reads SVGIG (reference sequence). CDR3 length: 13 residues. The CDR3 region is CAWGRGTNEKLFF. The CDR3 DNA reads TGTGCCTGGGGGCGGGGGACTAATGAAAAACTGTTTTTT.

There are many counts of this clonotype. The rearrangement uses TRBV27 and TRBJ2-1, with a weak D call TRBD1 (5 bases). The CDR3 consists of 13 residues. Germline loops: CDR1 MNHEY, CDR2 SMNVEV (reference sequence). Between the trimmed V and J ends, which lost 2 bases and 9 bases, there was a span of 11 bases. This chain's CDR3 is CASSLGAPGEQFF. In nucleotides, the CDR3 is TGTGCCAGCAGTTTAGGGGCCCCTGGTGAGCAGTTCTTC.

This clonotype came up many times. This rearrangement joins TRBV6-1 to TRBJ2-5; D gene ambiguous. V was trimmed by 0 bases and J by 4 bases, leaving 12 bases between them. The CDR3 is 15 amino acids. CDR1 is MNHNS, CDR2 SASEGT, per germline. In DNA form, the CDR3 reads TGTGCCAGCAGTGAAGCGACGTCAGCACGAGAGACCCAGTACTTC. This gives the protein CASSEATSARETQYF.

In this sample, this clonotype turned up many times. The chain carries TRBV6-1 and TRBJ2-2; the D gene is possibly TRBD2 (6 bases). This CDR3 region has 16 residues. Trimming shortened V by 9 bases and J by 2 bases, and 19 bases separated the two germline ends. The germline V gene encodes CDR1 MNHNS and CDR2 SASEGT. The CDR3 DNA is TGTGCCAGTACTCCCTTCCAGCGGGTAAACACCGGGGAGCTGTTTTTT. It codes for CASTPFQRVNTGELFF.